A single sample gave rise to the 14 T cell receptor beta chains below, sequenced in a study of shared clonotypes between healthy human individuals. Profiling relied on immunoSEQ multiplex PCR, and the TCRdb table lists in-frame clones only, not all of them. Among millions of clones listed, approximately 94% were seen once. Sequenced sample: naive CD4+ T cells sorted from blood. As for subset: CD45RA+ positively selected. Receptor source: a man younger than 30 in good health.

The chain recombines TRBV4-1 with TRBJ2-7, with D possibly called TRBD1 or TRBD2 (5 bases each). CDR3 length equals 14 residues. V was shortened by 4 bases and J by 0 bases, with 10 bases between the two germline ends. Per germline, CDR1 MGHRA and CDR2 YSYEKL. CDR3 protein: CASSPPGASYEQYF. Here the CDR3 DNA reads TGCGCCAGCAGCCCCCCCGGGGCCTCCTACGAGCAGTACTTC.

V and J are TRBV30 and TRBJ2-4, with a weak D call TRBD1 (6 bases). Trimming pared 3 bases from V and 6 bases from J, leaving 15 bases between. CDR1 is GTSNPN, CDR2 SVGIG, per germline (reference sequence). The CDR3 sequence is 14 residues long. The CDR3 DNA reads TGTGCCTGGAGCCGGTCAGGGGTCGGAAACATTCAGTACTTC. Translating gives CAWSRSGVGNIQYF. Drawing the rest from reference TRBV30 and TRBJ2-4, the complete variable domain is SQTIHQWPATLVQPVGSPLSLECTVEGTSNPNLYWYRQAAGRGLQLLFYSVGIGQISSEVPQNLSASRPQDRQFILSSKKLLLSDSGFYLCAWSRSGVGNIQYFGAGTRLSVL.

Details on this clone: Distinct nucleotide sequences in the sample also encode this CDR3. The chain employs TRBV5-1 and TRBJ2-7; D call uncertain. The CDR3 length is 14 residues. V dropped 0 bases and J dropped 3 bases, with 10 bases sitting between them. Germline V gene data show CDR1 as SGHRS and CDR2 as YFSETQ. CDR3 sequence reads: CASSLGSRNYEQYF. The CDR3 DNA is TGCGCCAGCAGCTTGGGTTCGCGAAACTACGAGCAGTACTTC.

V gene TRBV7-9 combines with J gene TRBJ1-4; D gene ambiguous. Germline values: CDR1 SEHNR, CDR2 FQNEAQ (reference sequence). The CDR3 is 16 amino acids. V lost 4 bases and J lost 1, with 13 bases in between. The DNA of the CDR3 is TGTGCCAGCAGCTCGAGTGGACTGGGAACTAATGAAAAACTGTTTTTT. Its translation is CASSSSGLGTNEKLFF. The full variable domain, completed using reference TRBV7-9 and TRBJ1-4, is DTGVSQNPRHKITKRGQNVTFRCDPISEHNRLYWYRQTLGQGPEFLTYFQNEAQLEKSRLLSDRFSAERPKGSFSTLEIQRTEQGDSAMYLCASSSSGLGTNEKLFFGSGTQLSVL.

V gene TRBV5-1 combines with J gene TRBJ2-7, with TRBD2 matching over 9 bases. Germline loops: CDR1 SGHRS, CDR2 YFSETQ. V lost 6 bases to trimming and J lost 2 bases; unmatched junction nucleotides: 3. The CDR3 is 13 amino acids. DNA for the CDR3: TGCGCCAGCAACCTAGCGGGGACCTACGAGCAGTACTTC. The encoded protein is CASNLAGTYEQYF.

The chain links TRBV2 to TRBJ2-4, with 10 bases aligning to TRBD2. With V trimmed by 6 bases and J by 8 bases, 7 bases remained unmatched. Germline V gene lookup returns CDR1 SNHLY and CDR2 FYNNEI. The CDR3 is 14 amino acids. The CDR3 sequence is CASRSTLAGDIQYF. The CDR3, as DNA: TGTGCCAGCAGGTCTACCCTAGCGGGGGACATTCAGTACTTC.

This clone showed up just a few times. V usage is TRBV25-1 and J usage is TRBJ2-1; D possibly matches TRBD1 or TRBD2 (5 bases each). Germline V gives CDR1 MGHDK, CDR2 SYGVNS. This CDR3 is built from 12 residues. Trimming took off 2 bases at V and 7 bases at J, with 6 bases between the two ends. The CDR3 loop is CASSEGGNEQFF. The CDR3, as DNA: TGTGCCAGCAGTGAAGGGGGAAATGAGCAGTTCTTC.

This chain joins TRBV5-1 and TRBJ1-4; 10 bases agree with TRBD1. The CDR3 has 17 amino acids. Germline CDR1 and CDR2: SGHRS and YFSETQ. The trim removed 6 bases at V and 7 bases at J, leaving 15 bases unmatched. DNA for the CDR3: TGCGCCAGCACCCCGGGATTTGACGACAGGGGGCGTGAAAAACTGTTTTTT. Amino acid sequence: CASTPGFDDRGREKLFF.

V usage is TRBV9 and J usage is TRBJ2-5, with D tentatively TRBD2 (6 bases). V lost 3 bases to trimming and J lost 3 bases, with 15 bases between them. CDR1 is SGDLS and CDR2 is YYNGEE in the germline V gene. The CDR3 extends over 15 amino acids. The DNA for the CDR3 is TGTGCCAGCAGCGGGGCTGCCTGGGGGGAAGAGACCCAGTACTTC. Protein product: CASSGAAWGEETQYF.

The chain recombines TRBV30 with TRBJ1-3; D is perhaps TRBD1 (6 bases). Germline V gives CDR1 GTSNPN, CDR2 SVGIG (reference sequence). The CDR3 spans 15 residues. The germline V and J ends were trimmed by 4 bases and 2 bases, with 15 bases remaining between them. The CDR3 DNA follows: TGTGCCTGGACCTCAAAAGGGACACCTGGAAACACCATATATTTT. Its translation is CAWTSKGTPGNTIYF. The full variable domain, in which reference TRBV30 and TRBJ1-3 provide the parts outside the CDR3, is SQTIHQWPATLVQPVGSPLSLECTVEGTSNPNLYWYRQAAGRGLQLLFYSVGIGQISSEVPQNLSASRPQDRQFILSSKKLLLSDSGFYLCAWTSKGTPGNTIYFGEGSWLTVV.

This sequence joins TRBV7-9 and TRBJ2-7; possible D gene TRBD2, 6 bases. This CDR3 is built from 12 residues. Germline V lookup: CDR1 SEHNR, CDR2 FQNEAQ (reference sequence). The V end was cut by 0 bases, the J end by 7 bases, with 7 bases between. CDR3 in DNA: TGTGCCAGCAGCTTAGCGGCGGGGGAGCAGTACTTC. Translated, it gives CASSLAAGEQYF.

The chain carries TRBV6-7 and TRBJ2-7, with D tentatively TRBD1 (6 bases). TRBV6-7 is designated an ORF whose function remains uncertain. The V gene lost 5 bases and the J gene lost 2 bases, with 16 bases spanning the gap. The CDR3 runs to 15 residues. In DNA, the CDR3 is TGTGCCAGCAGTCGATCGACAGGCGAGACCTACGAGCAGTACTTC. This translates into CASSRSTGETYEQYF.

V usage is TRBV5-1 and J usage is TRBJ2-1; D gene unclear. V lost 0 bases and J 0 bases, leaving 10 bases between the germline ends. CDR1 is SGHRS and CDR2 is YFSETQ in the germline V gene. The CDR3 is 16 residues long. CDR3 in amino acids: CASSLAQTSSYNEQFF. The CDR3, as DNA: TGCGCCAGCAGCTTGGCCCAGACGAGCTCCTACAATGAGCAGTTCTTC.

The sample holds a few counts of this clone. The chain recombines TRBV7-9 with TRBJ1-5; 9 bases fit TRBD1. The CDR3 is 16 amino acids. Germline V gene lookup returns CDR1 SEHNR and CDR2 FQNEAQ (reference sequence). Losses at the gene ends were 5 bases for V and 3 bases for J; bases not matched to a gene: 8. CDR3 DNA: TGTGCCAGCAGCCCAGGACAGGGGCCCATCAATCAGCCCCAGCATTTT. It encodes CASSPGQGPINQPQHF.